A single sample gave rise to the 30 T cell receptor beta chains below, sequenced in a study of metastatic and nonmetastatic thyroid tumors. Until they underwent thyroid surgery, no patient had received any treatment. TCRdb reassembled clones from the PCR reads with MiXCR. The table records about 17,000 clones, more than 25% of them present only once. The sequenced sample was tumor tissue. All receptors derive from a female donor with papillary thyroid cancer or a benign thyroid nodule (not recorded which). Some clones in this sample may be carry-over from other donors' samples.

This clone was seen a few times. V and J are TRBV5-1 and TRBJ2-3, with D possibly matching TRBD1 (7 bases). The V end was cut by 6 bases, the J end by 3 bases, with 17 bases between. CDR3 length: 15 residues. The germline gives CDR1 SGHRS, CDR2 YFSETQ. The CDR3, as DNA: TGCGCCAGCAAGGCAGGGGGGTACCGGACAGATACGCAGTATTTT. Amino acid sequence: CASKAGGYRTDTQYF.

This clone counts as medium-sized. The chain employs TRBV20-1 and TRBJ1-1, with D possibly being TRBD1 (5 bases). Between the trimmed V and J ends, which lost 0 bases and 2 bases, there was a span of 13 bases. Germline V gives CDR1 DFQATT, CDR2 SNEGSKA (reference sequence). This CDR3 is built from 15 residues. The CDR3 loop reads CSARDRDGRNTEAFF. CDR3 coding DNA: TGCAGTGCTAGAGATCGGGACGGCCGAAACACTGAAGCTTTCTTT.

This clone is medium-sized within its sample. The chain is built from TRBV6-6 and TRBJ2-5; 8 bases line up with TRBD1. J was trimmed by 1 base and V by 3 bases; bases with no gene match: 10. Germline loops: CDR1 MNHNY, CDR2 SVGAGI (reference sequence). CDR3 length: 17 amino acids. CDR3 bases: TGTGCCAGCAGTTATTCTTGGACAGGGTACGGCCAAGAGACCCAGTACTTC. Encoded protein: CASSYSWTGYGQETQYF.

The chain carries TRBV12-3 or TRBV12-4 and TRBJ1-5; D is undetermined. V was cut by 3 bases and J by 4 bases, with 7 bases left in between. CDR3 length: 13 amino acids. Here the CDR3 reads CASSFSNNQPQHF. The CDR3 DNA reads TGTGCCAGCAGTTTCTCCAATAATCAGCCCCAGCATTTT.

V and J are TRBV7-8 and TRBJ1-2, with D possibly TRBD1 on 5 matching bases. CDR3 size: 14 residues. Per the germline V gene, CDR1 is SGHVS and CDR2 is FQNEAQ. V lost 4 bases and J 5 bases, leaving 14 bases between the germline ends. CDR3 region: CASSSEGLGYGYTF. The CDR3 bases are TGTGCCAGCAGCTCTGAGGGGCTCGGGTATGGCTACACCTTC. Variable domain in full (rest from reference TRBV7-8 and TRBJ1-2): GAGVSQSPRYKVAKRGQDVALRCDPISGHVSLFWYQQALGQGPEFLTYFQNEAQLDKSGLPSDRFFAERPEGSVSTLKIQRTQQEDSAVYLCASSSEGLGYGYTFGSGTRLTVV.

This clone was seen many times. A much more abundant neighbour one base away suggests this may be a read error. Other DNA sequences in this sample translate to the same CDR3. The V and J genes are TRBV2 and TRBJ1-1; the D is unclear. CDR1 is SNHLY, CDR2 FYNNEI, per germline. The CDR3 is 13 residues long. The CDR3 nucleotides are TGCGCCAGCAGGCCGGGCCTGAACACTGAAGCTTTCTTT. Its protein product is CASRPGLNTEAFF.

This clone was seen more than once but under ten times. V is TRBV28 and J is TRBJ1-6; D gene ambiguous. Germline V lookup: CDR1 MDHEN, CDR2 SYDVKM. This CDR3 contains 15 residues. V lost 0 bases and J lost 6, with 9 bases in between. The CDR3 protein is CASSLWAAANSPLHF. The CDR3 bases are TGTGCCAGCAGTTTATGGGCAGCAGCTAATTCACCCCTCCACTTT.

There are a few counts of this clone. In DNA, the CDR3 is TGTGCCAGCACCTCTCCGGGACGGCTCCACGAGCAGTACTTC. Translated: CASTSPGRLHEQYF. This sequence joins TRBV28 and TRBJ2-7; D could derive from TRBD1 or TRBD2 (5 bases each). CDR1 is MDHEN and CDR2 is SYDVKM in the germline V gene. The V gene lost 7 bases and the J gene lost 5 bases, with 18 bases spanning the gap. This CDR3 has 14 residues.

The chain carries TRBV7-8 and TRBJ2-2; 9 nucleotides agree with TRBD2. V shed 5 bases, J shed 6 bases, and the junction held 10 bases outside the gene matches. The germline V gene has CDR1 SGHVS and CDR2 FQNEAQ. The CDR3 runs 16 residues. Here the CDR3 DNA reads TGTGCCAGCAGCCGCCCCGGGACTAGCCTGGCCGGGGAGCTGTTTTTT. Translating gives CASSRPGTSLAGELFF.

The chain has TRBV7-3 and TRBJ1-1; weak D call: TRBD1 (5 bases). V was trimmed by 5 bases and J by 10 bases, leaving 20 bases between them. Germline assignment: CDR1 SGHTA and CDR2 FQGTGA. The CDR3 extends over 14 amino acids. In DNA form, the CDR3 reads TGTGCCAGCAGCCCAACCGGGGGACCTTTAGGAGCTTTCTTT. This translates into CASSPTGGPLGAFF.

This clone was seen more than once but under ten times. The chain employs TRBV24-1 and TRBJ2-5; TRBD1 matches 9 bases. This CDR3 contains 15 residues. V trimming: 4 bases; J trimming: 5 bases; junction bases outside the gene matches: 7. From germline, CDR1 is KGHDR and CDR2 SFDVKD. The CDR3 here is CATSDSTGGHETQYF. For the CDR3, the DNA is TGTGCCACCAGTGACAGCACAGGGGGCCACGAGACCCAGTACTTC.

The chain carries TRBV27 and TRBJ2-1; D unclear. The germline CDR1 and CDR2 sequences are MNHEY and SMNVEV (reference sequence). The V gene lost 2 bases and the J gene lost 5 bases, with 4 bases spanning the gap. This CDR3 contains 12 residues. The DNA for the CDR3 is TGTGCCAGCAGTTTAAATAACAATGAGCAGTTCTTC. Residues: CASSLNNNEQFF.

By sample share, this clone is medium-sized. The chain is built from TRBV28 and TRBJ2-3, with 8 bases that match TRBD1. The CDR3 runs 13 residues. Germline CDR1 is MDHEN and CDR2 is SYDVKM. Unmatched junction bases numbered 5, after V lost 10 bases and J lost 2 bases. The CDR3 loop is CATWDRITDTQYF. The DNA of the CDR3 is TGTGCCACCTGGGACAGGATCACAGATACGCAGTATTTT.

The chain carries TRBV7-6 and TRBJ1-2; 7 nucleotides agree with TRBD1. J gave up 1 base and V 5 bases, and 10 bases lay outside the gene matches. CDR3 length equals 16 residues. Germline V gives CDR1 SGHVS, CDR2 FNYEAQ. In nucleotides, the CDR3 is TGTGCCAGCAGCCCGACAGGGTATGGGGGTAACTATGGCTACACCTTC. Translating it yields CASSPTGYGGNYGYTF. The entire variable domain, with the rest obtained from reference TRBV7-6 and TRBJ1-2, is as follows: GAGVSQSPRYKVTKRGQDVALRCDPISGHVSLYWYRQALGQGPEFLTYFNYEAQQDKSGLPNDRFSAERPEGSISTLTIQRTEQRDSAMYRCASSPTGYGGNYGYTFGSGTRLTVV.

The sample holds a few counts of this clone. Its ends do not fully match the called genes, so a read error is possible. This rearrangement joins TRBV6-1 to TRBJ2-2; D tentatively fits TRBD1 or TRBD2 (5 bases each). From germline, CDR1 is MNHNS and CDR2 SASEGT. CDR3 length: 16 amino acids. CDR3 sequence: CANSLRGPQRGGELFF. In DNA, the CDR3 is TGTGCCAACAGTTTACGAGGCCCCCAGAGGGGCGGGGAGCTGTTTTTT.

The genes are TRBV28 and TRBJ2-3; 8 nucleotides align to TRBD2. The ends lost 4 bases at V and 4 bases at J; junction bases unmatched: 4. This CDR3 comprises 14 residues. The germline V gene has CDR1 MDHEN and CDR2 SYDVKM. The DNA of the CDR3 is TGTGCCAGCAGTTGGGTCGGGAGGGCAGATACGCAGTATTTT. Its translation is CASSWVGRADTQYF.

This clone appeared a few times. This sequence joins TRBV12-3 or TRBV12-4 and TRBJ2-5; either TRBD1 or TRBD2 may fit D (5 bases each). This CDR3 has 13 residues. V lost 4 bases and J 6 bases, leaving 12 bases between the germline ends. The CDR3 sequence is CASSYEGRQTQYF. Written as DNA, the CDR3 is TGTGCCAGCAGTTACGAGGGGCGGCAGACCCAGTACTTC.

This clone has only a few counts. V is TRBV19 and J is TRBJ1-6, with D unclear. V lost 3 bases and J lost 6, with 12 bases in between. Germline-derived CDR1 and CDR2 are LNHDA and SQIVND (reference sequence). The CDR3 length is 15 residues. The CDR3 is CASSITPVANSPLHF. Written as DNA, the CDR3 is TGTGCCAGTAGTATTACGCCGGTTGCTAATTCACCCCTCCACTTT.

This chain uses TRBV6-1 with TRBJ1-5; D may be TRBD1 (6 bases). This CDR3 has 17 amino acids. V lost 4 bases and J 1 base, leaving 17 bases between the germline ends. Germline CDR1 reads MNHNS; CDR2 reads SASEGT. CDR3 coding DNA: TGTGCCAGCAGTGTTCGTGGCAGGGGTGGGAGCAATCAGCCCCAGCATTTT. It encodes CASSVRGRGGSNQPQHF.

V and J are TRBV11-2 and TRBJ1-2; 8 bases map to TRBD1. The V segment lost 1 base and the J segment 11 bases; nucleotides outside the gene matches: 12. CDR3 length equals 15 residues. CDR1 and CDR2 (germline): SGHAT, FQNNGV. This chain's CDR3 is CASSLAIGTGYPYTF. CDR3 coding DNA: TGTGCCAGCAGCTTAGCAATCGGGACAGGCTACCCGTACACCTTC.

This chain connects TRBV19 to TRBJ1-6; maybe TRBD1 (6 bases). Germline CDR1 LNHDA, CDR2 SQIVND (reference sequence). The CDR3 spans 12 residues. The V end lost 6 bases, the J end lost 10 bases, and 10 bases lay between the germline ends. CDR3 DNA sequence: TGTGCCAGTAGCACAGGGTCCTCACCCCTCCACTTT. Protein sequence: CASSTGSSPLHF.

This clone was recorded many times. The chain has TRBV20-1 and TRBJ2-7; 8 bases agree with TRBD2. Germline V CDR1 and CDR2: DFQATT, SNEGSKA (reference sequence). This CDR3 region has 15 residues. Trimming took 4 bases from V and 0 from J; bases not matched to a gene: 8. The CDR3 region has the DNA TGCAGTGCTACCGGGCTAGCGGGTGACTCCTACGAGCAGTACTTC. It is translated as CSATGLAGDSYEQYF.

This chain links TRBV6-2 or TRBV6-3 with TRBJ2-1, with a possible D match to TRBD2 (6 bases). Germline-derived CDR1 and CDR2 are MNHEY and SVGEGT. Trimming took off 0 bases at V and 4 bases at J, with 13 bases between the two ends. The CDR3 is 16 residues long. The CDR3 region is CASSYSLSGAYNEQFF. Written as DNA, the CDR3 is TGTGCCAGCAGTTACTCCCTATCGGGAGCTTACAATGAGCAGTTCTTC.

The rearrangement links TRBV6-4 to TRBJ2-6; 8 bases are shared with TRBD1. Germline V gene lookup returns CDR1 MRHNA and CDR2 SNTAGT. The CDR3 is 17 amino acids. V lost 6 bases, J lost 0 bases, and 7 bases stayed unmatched. The CDR3 region is CASRLGQGSSGANVLTF. For the CDR3, the DNA is TGTGCCAGCAGACTCGGACAGGGAAGCTCTGGGGCCAACGTCCTGACTTTC.

The chain has TRBV28 and TRBJ2-5; tentatively, D is TRBD1 or TRBD2 (6 bases each). CDR1 is MDHEN, CDR2 SYDVKM, per germline. V was cut by 7 bases and J by 0 bases, with 21 bases left in between. The CDR3 is 17 amino acids. The CDR3 region has the DNA TGTGCCAGCACCAAGGGGGGTATGGGTAACGACCAAGAGACCCAGTACTTC. This sequence encodes CASTKGGMGNDQETQYF. The entire variable domain, with the rest obtained from reference TRBV28 and TRBJ2-5, is as follows: DVKVTQSSRYLVKRTGEKVFLECVQDMDHENMFWYRQDPGLGLRLIYFSYDVKMKEKGDIPEGYSVSREKKERFSLILESASTNQTSMYLCASTKGGMGNDQETQYFGPGTRLLVL.

This clone showed up just a few times. This rearrangement joins TRBV15 to TRBJ2-1, with 12 bases lining up with TRBD2. Trimming took 5 bases from V and 6 from J; bases not matched to a gene: 8. CDR3 length: 16 residues. Germline assignment: CDR1 LNHNV and CDR2 YYDKDF (reference sequence). CDR3 sequence (DNA): TGTGCCACCAGCGGCCCAAGACTAGCGGGAGCCAATGAGCAGTTCTTC. Its translation: CATSGPRLAGANEQFF.

This clone turned up a few times. The V and J genes are TRBV2 and TRBJ2-7; 11 positions agree with TRBD2. The germline V gene has CDR1 SNHLY and CDR2 FYNNEI. The length of the CDR3 is 14 residues. Unmatched junction bases numbered 5, after V lost 6 bases and J lost 4 bases. CDR3 nucleotides: TGTGCCAGCAGGGGAACTAGCGGGAGATACGAGCAGTACTTC. Its protein product is CASRGTSGRYEQYF. Looking up the rest from reference TRBV2 and TRBJ2-7 gives the full variable domain: EPEVTQTPSHQVTQMGQEVILRCVPISNHLYFYWYRQILGQKVEFLVSFYNNEISEKSEIFDDQFSVERPDGSNFTLKIRSTKLEDSAMYFCASRGTSGRYEQYFGPGTRLTVT.

The chain couples TRBV5-1 to TRBJ1-4; D may be TRBD1 (5 bases). Germline-derived CDR1 and CDR2 are SGHRS and YFSETQ. CDR3 length equals 15 residues. With 4 bases removed from V and 5 bases from J, the gap between germline ends came to 15 bases. CDR3 sequence reads: CASSQRTDINEKLFF. DNA of the CDR3: TGCGCCAGCAGCCAACGGACGGACATCAATGAAAAACTGTTTTTT.

The rearrangement joins TRBV20-1 to TRBJ2-1; D ambiguous. CDR1 DFQATT and CDR2 SNEGSKA come from the germline V gene (reference sequence). This CDR3 spans 12 amino acids. Trimming took off 0 bases at V and 5 bases at J, with 5 bases between the two ends. CDR3 region: CSARDGDNEQFF. CDR3 nucleotide sequence: TGCAGTGCTAGAGATGGGGACAATGAGCAGTTCTTC.

This rearrangement joins TRBV27 to TRBJ1-5; the D gene is possibly TRBD1 (5 bases). Germline-derived CDR1 and CDR2 are MNHEY and SMNVEV (reference sequence). Trimming pared 3 bases from V and 2 bases from J, leaving 17 bases between. The CDR3 totals 17 residues. Written as DNA, the CDR3 is TGTGCCAGCAGTTTGACGGGGGGGAGGAATTGCAATCAGCCCCAGCATTTT. Translated, it gives CASSLTGGRNCNQPQHF.